Shown below are 16 T cell receptor beta chains from a single sample sequenced in a study of post-analysis software for immune sequencing data. Unique molecular identifiers were present in the TCR beta cDNA libraries. MiXCR, run by TCRdb on the PCR reads, gives a single entry per CDR3 protein. The top ten hold roughly 4.9% of the sample, which has fewer than 850,000 distinct CDR3 sequences, around 45% seen once. Study-wide results and limits: Among 5 or 6 TRBV segments more frequent in patients than controls were TRBV5-6, TRBV5-1 and TRBV20-1.

These TCRs are of unknown antigen specificity. Material for sequencing was blood. All receptors derive from a girl aged 5 to 17 with multiple sclerosis.

The V and J genes are TRBV29-1 and TRBJ1-2; D unclear. CDR1 is SQVTM, CDR2 ANQGSEA, per germline. The CDR3 is made up of 15 amino acids. Trimming left V 0 bases short and J 4 bases short, with 15 bases between. CDR3 sequence (DNA): TGCAGCGTTGAAGAACGGAAGGGCGGCGGCTATGGCTACACCTTC. This encodes CSVEERKGGGYGYTF.

This clonotype was detected a few times. The chain has TRBV20-1 and TRBJ2-1, with 14 bases identical to TRBD2. This CDR3 spans 14 amino acids. Germline assignment: CDR1 DFQATT and CDR2 SNEGSKA (reference sequence). V lost 8 bases to trimming and J lost 9 bases; unmatched junction nucleotides: 9. The CDR3 here is CSSFTTSGRGEQFF. CDR3 DNA: TGCAGTTCCTTTACGACTAGCGGGAGGGGTGAGCAGTTCTTC.

V gene TRBV7-3 combines with J gene TRBJ2-1; either TRBD1 or TRBD2 may supply D (5 bases each). Germline CDR1 reads SGHTA; CDR2 reads FQGTGA. CDR3 length: 14 residues. V was shortened by 1 base and J by 7 bases, with 11 bases between the two germline ends. The CDR3 loop is CASSLRGTVNEQFF. The CDR3 DNA reads as TGTGCCAGCAGCTTAAGAGGGACCGTTAATGAGCAGTTCTTC.

The chain combines TRBV28 with TRBJ2-7; TRBD2 agrees at 9 bases. The CDR3 extends over 15 amino acids. The junction had 12 bases not matched to a gene; V was cut back by 8 bases and J by 4 bases. Looked up from germline, CDR1 is MDHEN and CDR2 is SYDVKM. CDR3 amino acids: CASGKYLAGSYEQYF. The CDR3 DNA reads TGTGCCAGCGGAAAGTACCTAGCGGGATCGTACGAGCAGTACTTC.

This chain connects TRBV12-3 or TRBV12-4 to TRBJ2-2; D is uncertain. V lost 6 bases and J lost 3, with 8 bases in between. CDR3 length equals 13 residues. Here the CDR3 reads CASRPGYTGELFF. CDR3 sequence (DNA): TGTGCCAGCAGGCCAGGATACACCGGGGAGCTGTTTTTT.

This clonotype was counted between two and nine times. The J gene is TRBJ2-1, the V gene TRBV5-1, with D possibly TRBD2 on 6 matching bases. Germline V CDR1 and CDR2: SGHRS, YFSETQ. The CDR3 is 13 residues long. With 7 bases removed from V and 5 bases from J, the gap between germline ends came to 13 bases. The CDR3 region has the DNA TGCGCCAGCCTGGAGGGTACGGACAATGAGCAGTTCTTC. It is translated as CASLEGTDNEQFF.

The rearrangement uses TRBV29-1 and TRBJ1-2, with D tentatively TRBD1 (5 bases). Trimming took 6 bases from V and 5 from J, leaving 22 bases between them. CDR3 length equals 15 residues. Germline CDR1 and CDR2: SQVTM and ANQGSEA. Here the CDR3 reads CSVLSTMDIGYGYTF. DNA of the CDR3: TGCAGCGTGCTATCCACCATGGACATCGGATATGGCTACACCTTC.

The V call is TRBV13, the J call TRBJ1-1; D gene uncertain. Trimming removed 8 bases at V and 4 bases at J, with 20 bases between. This CDR3 has 15 residues. Germline V CDR1 and CDR2: PRHDT, FYEKMQ (reference sequence). The CDR3 reads CASGQSTRIGTEAFF. As DNA, the CDR3 is TGTGCCAGCGGCCAGAGTACCCGAATAGGCACTGAAGCTTTCTTT.

The rearrangement uses TRBV19 and TRBJ2-1; 8 bases are a match to TRBD2. The CDR3 is 15 residues long. The germline CDR1 and CDR2 sequences are LNHDA and SQIVND (reference sequence). The junction had 5 bases not matched to a gene; V was cut back by 7 bases and J by 0 bases. CDR3 nucleotides: TGTGCCAGTACCGGGACTAGTTCCTCCTACAATGAGCAGTTCTTC. Translated: CASTGTSSSYNEQFF.

The rearrangement joins TRBV20-1 to TRBJ2-7; the match to TRBD2 covers 7 bases. This CDR3 has 13 amino acids. V shed 1 base, J shed 3 bases, and the junction held 3 bases outside the gene matches. In germline, CDR1 is DFQATT, CDR2 SNEGSKA (reference sequence). CDR3 in amino acids: CSARGGGRYEQYF. CDR3 bases: TGCAGTGCTAGAGGGGGGGGACGCTACGAGCAGTACTTC.

This clonotype was seen more than once but under ten times. The gene calls are TRBV5-1 and TRBJ2-3; the match to TRBD2 covers 8 bases. V shed 4 bases and J 0 bases; nucleotides not matched to a gene: 19. This CDR3 region has 20 residues. Germline lookup yields CDR1 SGHRS and CDR2 YFSETQ. The CDR3 coding sequence is TGCGCCAGCAGCCGCTTGAAGGTACCAGCGGGAGCTATAAGCACAGATACGCAGTATTTT. Translated, it gives CASSRLKVPAGAISTDTQYF.

The rearrangement uses TRBV28 and TRBJ1-1; D uncertain. The CDR3 loop spans 13 amino acids. Looked up from germline, CDR1 is MDHEN and CDR2 is SYDVKM. With 2 bases removed from V and 3 bases from J, the gap between germline ends came to 7 bases. The CDR3 DNA is TGTGCCAGCAGTTTAGGTACTCACACTGAAGCTTTCTTT. As protein: CASSLGTHTEAFF. The full variable domain, its missing parts supplied by reference TRBV28 and TRBJ1-1, is DVKVTQSSRYLVKRTGEKVFLECVQDMDHENMFWYRQDPGLGLRLIYFSYDVKMKEKGDIPEGYSVSREKKERFSLILESASTNQTSMYLCASSLGTHTEAFFGQGTRLTVV.

This clonotype was detected a few times. The chain links TRBV7-3 to TRBJ2-1, with D perhaps matching TRBD2 (6 bases). This CDR3 is built from 14 residues. Trimming stripped 1 base from V and 8 bases from J, with 12 bases between. Germline V CDR1 and CDR2: SGHTA, FQGTGA. This CDR3 reads CASSLRRGWDEQFF. In nucleotides, the CDR3 is TGTGCCAGCAGCTTAAGGAGGGGTTGGGATGAGCAGTTCTTC.

The CDR3 reads CASSYPDRAGAYEQFF. The CDR3 DNA follows: TGTGCCAGCAGCTACCCGGACAGGGCAGGGGCCTACGAGCAGTTCTTC. This chain connects TRBV27 to TRBJ2-1, with TRBD1 matching 8 bases. Germline lookup yields CDR1 MNHEY and CDR2 SMNVEV (reference sequence). CDR3 length: 16 residues. Unmatched junction bases numbered 17, after V lost 6 bases and J lost 10 bases.

This clonotype was observed a handful of times. The genes are TRBV6-5 and TRBJ1-2; D may be TRBD1 (5 bases). With 3 bases removed from V and 8 bases from J, the gap between germline ends came to 19 bases. CDR1 is MNHEY, CDR2 SVGAGI, per germline. This CDR3 is built from 15 residues. The CDR3 sequence: CASSYSMQGRMGYTF. The CDR3 DNA sequence: TGTGCCAGCAGTTATTCGATGCAGGGTAGGATGGGCTACACCTTC.

This rearrangement joins TRBV7-9 to TRBJ1-4; D gene uncertain. Trimming removed 4 bases at V and 8 bases at J, with 8 bases between. CDR1 is SEHNR, CDR2 FQNEAQ, per germline (reference sequence). The CDR3 sequence is 12 residues long. CDR3 amino acids: CASSSRTEKLFF. CDR3 sequence (DNA): TGTGCCAGCAGCTCCCGGACGGAAAAACTGTTTTTT.